This passage covers 20 T cell receptor beta chains from one sample sequenced in a study of CD8 T cells in ankylosing spondylitis. MiXCR was run by TCRdb on the 5' RACE reads, yielding one entry per CDR3 protein. The sample records 150,000 to 200,000 distinct CDR3 sequences, approximately 12% being singletons. Sequences were obtained from blood, either unsorted or a sorted T cell fraction (not recorded which). The receptors come from a female donor with ankylosing spondylitis or in good health (not recorded which).

This clonotype was observed many times. CDR3 region: CASSLGGNFSPLHF. CDR3 in DNA: TGTGCCAGCAGTTTGGGGGGAAACTTTTCACCCCTCCACTTT. The chain joins TRBV27 to TRBJ1-6; D may be TRBD1 (5 bases). The germline CDR1 and CDR2 sequences are MNHEY and SMNVEV (reference sequence). The CDR3 is 14 amino acids. The ends were cut back, 3 bases at V and 9 bases at J, with 12 bases in the middle.

There are a few counts of this clonotype. This chain joins TRBV15 and TRBJ2-2; D is ambiguous. The CDR3 is made up of 11 amino acids. Germline-derived CDR1 and CDR2 are LNHNV and YYDKDF (reference sequence). Trimming took off 4 bases at V and 4 bases at J, with 1 base between the two ends. This chain's CDR3 is CATSTTGELFF. The CDR3 DNA reads as TGTGCCACCAGCACCACCGGGGAGCTGTTTTTT.

At least ten counts were recorded for this clonotype. The genes are TRBV19 and TRBJ1-1; 7 bases map to TRBD1. The germline V gene encodes CDR1 LNHDA and CDR2 SQIVND (reference sequence). The J segment lost 0 bases and the V segment lost 4 bases, leaving 5 bases of the junction unmatched. This CDR3 is 15 amino acids long. The CDR3 protein is CASSTGTAMNTEAFF. DNA of the CDR3: TGTGCCAGTAGTACCGGGACAGCTATGAACACTGAAGCTTTCTTT.

To note about this clonotype: One base away lies a much larger clone, so this may be a sequencing read error. The J gene is TRBJ2-7, the V gene TRBV7-2; D not resolved. V lost 3 bases and J lost 5, with 14 bases in between. CDR3 length: 14 residues. Germline CDR1 SGHTA, CDR2 FQGNSA. As DNA, the CDR3 is TGTGCCAGCAGCTTCCAAGCGAGAGTTAACGAGCAGTACTTC. Translation: CASSFQARVNEQYF.

This clonotype was seen ten or more times. V gene TRBV6-2 or TRBV6-3 combines with J gene TRBJ1-5, with no clear D. Germline CDR1 is MNHEY and CDR2 is SVGEGT. The CDR3 runs 13 residues. The germline V and J ends were trimmed by 11 bases and 5 bases, with 16 bases remaining between them. The CDR3 is CAATRDRDQPQHF. Here the CDR3 DNA reads TGTGCCGCCACGAGGGATCGGGATCAGCCCCAGCATTTT.

This clonotype was detected ten times or more. V is TRBV7-8 and J is TRBJ2-4; either TRBD1 or TRBD2 may supply D (5 bases each). The length of the CDR3 is 19 residues. The V gene lost 5 bases and the J gene lost 3 bases, with 26 bases spanning the gap. Germline CDR1 reads SGHVS; CDR2 reads FQNEAQ. Here the CDR3 reads CASSRRRGSPVGDKNIQYF. The CDR3 coding sequence is TGTGCCAGCAGCCGGAGAAGGGGTTCCCCAGTCGGGGACAAAAACATTCAGTACTTC. Based on the CDR3 plus reference TRBV7-8 and TRBJ2-4, the full variable domain is GAGVSQSPRYKVAKRGQDVALRCDPISGHVSLFWYQQALGQGPEFLTYFQNEAQLDKSGLPSDRFFAERPEGSVSTLKIQRTQQEDSAVYLCASSRRRGSPVGDKNIQYFGAGTRLSVL.

The V and J genes are TRBV6-6 and TRBJ2-3; possibly TRBD2 for D (5 bases). Germline V gene sequence: CDR1 MNHNY, CDR2 SVGAGI (reference sequence). This CDR3 contains 13 residues. V lost 5 bases and J 6 bases, leaving 12 bases between the germline ends. CDR3 amino acids: CASSGPGMDTQYF. CDR3 bases: TGTGCCAGCAGTGGTCCCGGGATGGATACGCAGTATTTT.

This rearrangement joins TRBV5-1 to TRBJ1-2; 7 positions agree with TRBD1. The ends lost 0 bases at V and 11 bases at J; junction bases unmatched: 10. Per the germline V gene, CDR1 is SGHRS and CDR2 is YFSETQ. This CDR3 has 14 amino acids. The CDR3 DNA is TGCGCCAGCAGCTTGGCCGGGACAGAGTTGGGATACACCTTC. It yields the protein CASSLAGTELGYTF.

A few counts support this clonotype. The chain links TRBV15 to TRBJ2-2; D is undetermined. With 0 bases removed from V and 8 bases from J, the gap between germline ends came to 4 bases. CDR1 is LNHNV, CDR2 YYDKDF, per germline (reference sequence). The CDR3 sequence is 12 residues long. The CDR3 region is CATSRDSGELFF. CDR3 sequence (DNA): TGTGCCACCAGCAGAGATTCAGGGGAGCTGTTTTTT.

This clonotype was counted at least ten times. The rearrangement uses TRBV29-1 and TRBJ1-1, with 9 nucleotides matching TRBD1. The V segment lost 6 bases and the J segment 4 bases; nucleotides outside the gene matches: 15. The CDR3 is made up of 16 amino acids. CDR1 is SQVTM and CDR2 is ANQGSEA in the germline V gene. This CDR3 reads CSVRGQGALHLTEAFF. As DNA, the CDR3 is TGCAGCGTCCGGGGACAGGGCGCCCTACATCTCACTGAAGCTTTCTTT.

There are many counts of this clonotype. The V and J genes are TRBV6-5 and TRBJ2-1; 7 bases map to TRBD1. There are 16 residues in the CDR3. Per the germline V gene, CDR1 is MNHEY and CDR2 is SVGAGI. V shed 4 bases, J shed 1 base, and the junction held 7 bases outside the gene matches. The CDR3 nucleotides are TGTGCCAGCAGTTTGGTCCCGGGACAGTCCTACAATGAGCAGTTCTTC. It codes for CASSLVPGQSYNEQFF.

This clonotype was seen more than once but under ten times. CDR3 sequence (DNA): TGTGCCAGCTCACCACCCTCAAGATCCTACGAGCAGTACTTC. Its protein is CASSPPSRSYEQYF. This chain links TRBV18 with TRBJ2-7; no clear D. The CDR3 length is 14 residues. Trimming pared 0 bases from V and 1 base from J, leaving 7 bases between. CDR1 and CDR2 (germline): KGHSH, LQKENI.

This clonotype was found a few times. J is TRBJ2-2 and V is TRBV7-9, with 7 bases identical to TRBD1. This CDR3 is built from 15 residues. J was trimmed by 4 bases and V by 2 bases; bases with no gene match: 4. The germline V gene encodes CDR1 SEHNR and CDR2 FQNEAQ (reference sequence). CDR3 loop: CASSLQGVITGELFF. As DNA, the CDR3 is TGTGCCAGCAGCTTACAGGGGGTAATCACCGGGGAGCTGTTTTTT. Looking up the rest from reference TRBV7-9 and TRBJ2-2 gives the full variable domain: DTGVSQNPRHKITKRGQNVTFRCDPISEHNRLYWYRQTLGQGPEFLTYFQNEAQLEKSRLLSDRFSAERPKGSFSTLEIQRTEQGDSAMYLCASSLQGVITGELFFGEGSRLTVL.

The genes are TRBV11-2 and TRBJ2-2; tentatively, D is TRBD2 (5 bases). The CDR3 is 20 amino acids. The germline V gene has CDR1 SGHAT and CDR2 FQNNGV. V was cut by 5 bases and J by 1 base, with 26 bases left in between. This CDR3 reads CASSRTRGRLAPQNTGELFF. CDR3 DNA sequence: TGTGCCAGCAGCCGAACTCGGGGTAGACTTGCTCCCCAGAACACCGGGGAGCTGTTTTTT. Filled out from reference TRBV11-2 and TRBJ2-2, the complete variable domain reads EAGVAQSPRYKIIEKRQSVAFWCNPISGHATLYWYQQILGQGPKLLIQFQNNGVVDDSQLPKDRFSAERLKGVDSTLKIQPAKLEDSAVYLCASSRTRGRLAPQNTGELFFGEGSRLTVL.

J is TRBJ2-7 and V is TRBV4-3; D may be TRBD2 (5 bases). Germline assignment: CDR1 LGHNA and CDR2 YSLEER. The length of the CDR3 is 16 residues. V lost 0 bases, J lost 5 bases, and 17 bases lay in between. This chain's CDR3 is CASSQEGIGSGDEQYF. DNA for the CDR3: TGCGCCAGCAGCCAAGAAGGGATCGGGTCCGGGGACGAGCAGTACTTC.

This clonotype appeared many times. This chain uses TRBV5-1 with TRBJ2-7; D is unclear. V was clipped by 0 bases and J by 2 bases, with 9 bases between them. CDR1 is SGHRS and CDR2 is YFSETQ in the germline V gene. This CDR3 has 14 amino acids. In DNA, the CDR3 is TGCGCCAGCAGCTTGGGGCTAGTCACCTACGAGCAGTACTTC. It codes for CASSLGLVTYEQYF.

At least ten counts were recorded for this clonotype. The genes are TRBV5-1 and TRBJ2-1; 8 bases map to TRBD2. The CDR3 totals 15 residues. Germline CDR1 SGHRS, CDR2 YFSETQ. With V trimmed by 2 bases and J by 7 bases, 8 bases remained unmatched. The CDR3: CASSFRAGVGNEQFF. The CDR3 bases are TGCGCCAGCAGCTTTCGAGCGGGAGTAGGAAATGAGCAGTTCTTC.

This clonotype was recorded a few times. V is TRBV27 and J is TRBJ1-2; 9 nucleotides line up with TRBD1. Germline CDR1 is MNHEY and CDR2 is SMNVEV (reference sequence). J gave up 4 bases and V 4 bases, and 1 base lay outside the gene matches. This CDR3 region has 13 residues. The CDR3 bases are TGTGCCAGCAGTTCGACAGGGGGCTATGGCTACACCTTC. This gives the protein CASSSTGGYGYTF.

This clonotype was counted only a few times. The rearrangement joins TRBV2 to TRBJ2-5; 9 positions match TRBD1. After removal of 6 bases from V and 5 bases from J, the junction contained 4 bases not matched to a gene. This CDR3 spans 13 amino acids. Germline-derived CDR1 and CDR2 are SNHLY and FYNNEI. CDR3 loop: CASRTGGAETQYF. The CDR3 coding sequence is TGTGCCAGCAGAACAGGGGGCGCGGAGACCCAGTACTTC.

This clonotype was recorded many times. The chain carries TRBV5-5 and TRBJ1-2; D possibly corresponds to TRBD1 (5 bases). Germline CDR1 and CDR2: SGHKS and YYEKEE (reference sequence). Trimming pared 4 bases from V and 4 bases from J, leaving 17 bases between. The length of the CDR3 is 15 residues. CDR3 sequence reads: CASSTNYDRGYGYTF. CDR3 in DNA: TGTGCCAGCAGCACCAATTACGACAGAGGCTATGGCTACACCTTC.